The sequence of this T cell receptor beta chain was determined in a study of beta chain features in type 1 diabetes. Findings of the study overall: Because the template was cDNA, high-expressing cells might be over-represented.

Investigators reverse transcribed all isolated RNA, so they sequenced expressed TCRB transcripts. Generated by immunoSEQ multiplex PCR, the TCRdb table keeps only in-frame clones and is missing some. The data show 970,000 or so clones, with around a sixth seen just once and 0.023% held by the top ten. CDR3 size: 12 residues. Looked up from germline, CDR1 is MDHEN and CDR2 is SYDVKM. The ends were cut back, 6 bases at V and 7 bases at J, with 13 bases in the middle. Concerning this clone itself: As yet, its antigen is unknown.

The genes are TRBV28 and TRBJ2-7; D not resolved. The sequencing sample was made of naive CD4+ T cells from blood. This clonotype was sampled from a woman under 30 in good health. The DNA for the CDR3 is TGTGCCAGCAGCCAAACATCTCGGGAGCAGTACTTC. As protein: CASSQTSREQYF.